Each of the 13 T cell receptor beta chains below was sequenced from the same sample in a study of blood T cell repertoires in COVID-19. Sequenced by immunoSEQ multiplex PCR; TCRdb stores in-frame clones only, minus some. The table shows roughly 81,000 clones, with about 86% occurring only once. Sequenced input: peripheral blood. Receptors were obtained from a man older than 75 with active or convalescent COVID-19.

The rearrangement joins TRBV5-4 to TRBJ2-7; 7 bases line up with TRBD2. Germline trimming cut 2 bases from V and 0 bases from J; bases unmatched to any gene: 5. The CDR3 loop spans 15 amino acids. CDR1 is SGHNT, CDR2 YYREEE, per germline (reference sequence). CDR3 region: CASSFGSGVSYEQYF. DNA for the CDR3: TGTGCCAGCAGCTTCGGGAGCGGGGTCTCCTACGAGCAGTACTTC.

The chain carries TRBV21-1 and TRBJ2-7; the table's D gene call, TRBD2, was not cross checked with the DNA. TRBV21-1 is tagged as a pseudogene. The CDR3 sequence is 15 residues long. CDR3 residues: CASSKVSSLEDEQYF. CDR3 DNA sequence: TGTGCCAGCAGCAAAGTTAGCAGCCTCGAGGACGAGCAGTACTTC.

This clone was picked up one time. V is TRBV29-1 and J is TRBJ2-7, with D possibly matching TRBD2 (5 bases). The CDR3 runs 11 residues. V was cut by 4 bases and J by 4 bases, with 8 bases left in between. CDR1 is SQVTM and CDR2 is ANQGSEA in the germline V gene. In DNA, the CDR3 is TGCAGCGTTGGGAGGATATACGAGCAGTACTTC. Its translation is CSVGRIYEQYF.

The V and J genes are TRBV5-8 and TRBJ1-2; 7 bases are a match to TRBD1. Trimming took 5 bases from V and 0 from J; bases not matched to a gene: 13. CDR1 SGHTS and CDR2 YDEGEE come from the germline V gene. The length of the CDR3 is 17 residues. The CDR3, as DNA: TGTGCCAGCAGAAAAGGGACAGCCTTCGAGGCTAACTATGGCTACACCTTC. It translates to CASRKGTAFEANYGYTF.

V is TRBV12-3 or TRBV12-4 and J is TRBJ1-2; D is unresolved. V dropped 6 bases and J dropped 3 bases, with 11 bases sitting between them. This CDR3 comprises 13 residues. The CDR3 reads CASSPAGYYGYTF. CDR3 in DNA: TGTGCCAGCAGCCCGGCGGGGTACTATGGCTACACCTTC.

This chain connects TRBV29-1 to TRBJ2-3; D perhaps matches TRBD1 (5 bases). CDR1 and CDR2 from the germline V gene are SQVTM and ANQGSEA. Trimming took off 1 base at V and 0 bases at J, with 17 bases between the two ends. The CDR3 extends over 17 amino acids. The CDR3 nucleotides read TGCAGCGTTGAAGGACCCCAGACACAGGCTAGCACAGATACGCAGTATTTT. Its protein is CSVEGPQTQASTDTQYF.

V is TRBV6-2 or TRBV6-3 and J is TRBJ2-5; 7 bases match TRBD2. This CDR3 has 17 amino acids. V lost 0 bases and J lost 3; bases outside the gene matches: 10. Germline loops: CDR1 MNHEY, CDR2 SVGEGT. The CDR3 loop reads CASSYSPRSGEKETQYF. The CDR3, as DNA: TGTGCCAGCAGTTACTCCCCTAGAAGCGGGGAGAAAGAGACCCAGTACTTC.

This chain links TRBV29-1 with TRBJ2-1; 7 bases are a match to TRBD2. The CDR3 is 14 amino acids. J lost 4 bases, V lost 3 bases, and 6 bases had no gene match. The germline gives CDR1 SQVTM, CDR2 ANQGSEA. The CDR3 protein is CSVDRLAAYNEQFF. DNA of the CDR3: TGCAGCGTTGACCGGCTAGCGGCATACAATGAGCAGTTCTTC.

This clone was counted once. V usage is TRBV5-6 and J usage is TRBJ1-4; 7 nucleotides agree with TRBD1. Losses at the gene ends were 3 bases for V and 7 bases for J; bases not matched to a gene: 9. Germline CDR1 and CDR2: SGHDT and YYEEEE. This CDR3 comprises 15 residues. The CDR3 sequence is CASSYQRGRGEKLFF. DNA of the CDR3: TGTGCCAGCAGCTACCAGAGGGGGCGCGGTGAAAAACTGTTTTTT.

The gene calls are TRBV4-2 and TRBJ2-2, with 8 bases fitting TRBD2. Germline values: CDR1 LGHNA, CDR2 YNFKEQ. The V segment lost 0 bases and the J segment 2 bases; nucleotides outside the gene matches: 5. This CDR3 has 17 residues. The CDR3 is CASSQEGGRSNTGELFF. DNA of the CDR3: TGTGCCAGCAGCCAAGAAGGCGGGAGGAGTAACACCGGGGAGCTGTTTTTT.

This clone was counted a few times. This chain links TRBV7-9 with TRBJ2-1; D may be TRBD2 (5 bases). V lost 1 base, J lost 10 bases, and 14 bases lay in between. Germline assignment: CDR1 SEHNR and CDR2 FQNEAQ (reference sequence). The CDR3 totals 14 residues. The CDR3 bases are TGTGCCAGCAGCTTAGGCCTAGCCCTCAGCGAGCAGTTCTTC. It encodes CASSLGLALSEQFF.

The chain recombines TRBV19 with TRBJ2-7; 8 bases are shared with TRBD1. After removal of 3 bases from V and 5 bases from J, the junction contained 3 bases not matched to a gene. In germline, CDR1 is LNHDA, CDR2 SQIVND (reference sequence). CDR3 size: 13 residues. The CDR3 sequence is CASSMDRVNEQYF. CDR3 in DNA: TGTGCCAGTAGTATGGACAGGGTAAACGAGCAGTACTTC.

This clone was counted a single time. The chain is built from TRBV3-1 (or the pseudogene TRBV3-2) and TRBJ2-5; TRBD2 agrees at 13 bases. Germline lookup yields CDR1 LGHDT and CDR2 YNNKEL (reference sequence). The CDR3 sequence is 17 residues long. V dropped 2 bases and J dropped 3; count of bases not matched to a gene: 6. Here the CDR3 DNA reads TGTGCCAGCAGCCAATCGACCGGGACTAGCGGGGAAGAGACCCAGTACTTC. This translates into CASSQSTGTSGEETQYF.